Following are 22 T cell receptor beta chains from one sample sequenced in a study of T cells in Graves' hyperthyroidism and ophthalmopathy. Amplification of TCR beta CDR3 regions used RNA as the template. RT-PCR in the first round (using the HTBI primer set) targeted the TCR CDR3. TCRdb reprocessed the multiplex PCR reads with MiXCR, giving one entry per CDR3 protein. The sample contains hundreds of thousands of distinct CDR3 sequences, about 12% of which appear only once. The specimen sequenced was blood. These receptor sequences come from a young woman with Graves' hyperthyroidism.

The CDR3 spells CASSFLQGLGELFF. The CDR3 DNA follows: TGTGCCAGCAGCTTCCTACAGGGGCTCGGGGAGCTGTTTTTT. The chain has TRBV5-8 and TRBJ2-2; TRBD1 agrees at 7 bases. CDR3 length: 14 amino acids. After removal of 2 bases from V and 7 bases from J, the junction contained 5 bases not matched to a gene. Germline loops: CDR1 SGHTS, CDR2 YDEGEE.

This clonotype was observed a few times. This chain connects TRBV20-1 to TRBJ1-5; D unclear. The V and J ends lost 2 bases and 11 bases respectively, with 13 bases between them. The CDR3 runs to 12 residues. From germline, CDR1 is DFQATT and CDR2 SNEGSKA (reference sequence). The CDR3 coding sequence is TGCAGTGCTAGACGTGATAAGGAATCCCAGCATTTT. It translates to CSARRDKESQHF.

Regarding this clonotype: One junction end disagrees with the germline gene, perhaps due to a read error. CDR3 nucleotide sequence: TGTGCCAGCAGCTTAGTTTGGACGGATTCCTCTGGGGCCAACGTCCTGGCTTTC. Translation gives CASSLVWTDSSGANVLAF. V and J are TRBV7-8 and TRBJ2-6; D might be TRBD1 (5 bases). Germline CDR1 and CDR2: SGHVS and FQNEAQ. The CDR3 extends over 18 amino acids.

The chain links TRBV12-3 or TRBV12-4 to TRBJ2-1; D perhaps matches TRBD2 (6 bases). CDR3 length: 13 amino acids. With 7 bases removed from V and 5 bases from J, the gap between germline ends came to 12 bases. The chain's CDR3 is CASTPGGNNEQFF. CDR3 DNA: TGTGCCAGCACCCCAGGCGGGAACAATGAGCAGTTCTTC.

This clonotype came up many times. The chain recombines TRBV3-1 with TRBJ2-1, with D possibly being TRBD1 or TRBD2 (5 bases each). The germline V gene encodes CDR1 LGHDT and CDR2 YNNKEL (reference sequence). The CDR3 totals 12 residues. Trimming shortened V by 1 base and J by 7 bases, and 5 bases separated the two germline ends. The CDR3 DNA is TGTGCCAGCAGCCAAGGGGGGAATGAGCAGTTCTTC. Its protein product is CASSQGGNEQFF.

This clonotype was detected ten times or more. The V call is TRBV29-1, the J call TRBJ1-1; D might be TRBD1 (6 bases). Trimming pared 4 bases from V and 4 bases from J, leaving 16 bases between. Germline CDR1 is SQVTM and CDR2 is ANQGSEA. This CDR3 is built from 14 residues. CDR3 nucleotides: TGCAGCGTTGTAACTGGGGGCGCGGTCACTGAAGCTTTCTTT. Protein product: CSVVTGGAVTEAFF.

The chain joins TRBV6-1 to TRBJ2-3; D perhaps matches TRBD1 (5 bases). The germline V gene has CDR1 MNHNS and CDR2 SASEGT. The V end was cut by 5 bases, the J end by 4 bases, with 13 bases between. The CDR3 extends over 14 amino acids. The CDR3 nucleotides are TGTGCCAGCAGTAAAGGGCTAGGGGCAGATACGCAGTATTTT. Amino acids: CASSKGLGADTQYF.

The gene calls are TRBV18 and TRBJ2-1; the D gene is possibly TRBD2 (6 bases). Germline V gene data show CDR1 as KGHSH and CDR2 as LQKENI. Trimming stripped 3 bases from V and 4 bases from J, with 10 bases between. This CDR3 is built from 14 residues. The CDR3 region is CASSPTRVYNEQFF. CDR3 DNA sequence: TGTGCCAGCTCACCGACTAGGGTATACAATGAGCAGTTCTTC.

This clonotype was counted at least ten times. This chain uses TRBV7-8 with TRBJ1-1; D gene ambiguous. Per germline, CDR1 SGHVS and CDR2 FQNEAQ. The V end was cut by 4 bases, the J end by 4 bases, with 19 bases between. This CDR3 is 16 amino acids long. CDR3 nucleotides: TGTGCCAGCAGCTCGGGTGACACGGGATGGGGCACTGAAGCTTTCTTT. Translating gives CASSSGDTGWGTEAFF.

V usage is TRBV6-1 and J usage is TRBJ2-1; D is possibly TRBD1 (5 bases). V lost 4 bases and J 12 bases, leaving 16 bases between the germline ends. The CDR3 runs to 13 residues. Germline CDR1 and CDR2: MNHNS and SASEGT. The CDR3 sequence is CASSANGSGLQFF. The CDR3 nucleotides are TGTGCCAGCAGTGCTAATGGGTCAGGGTTGCAGTTCTTC.

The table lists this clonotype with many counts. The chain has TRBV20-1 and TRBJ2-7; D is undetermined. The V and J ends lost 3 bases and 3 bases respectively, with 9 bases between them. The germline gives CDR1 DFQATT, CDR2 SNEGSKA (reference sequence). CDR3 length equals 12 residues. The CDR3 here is CSASSTGYEQYF. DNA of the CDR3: TGCAGTGCTAGTAGCACGGGCTACGAGCAGTACTTC.

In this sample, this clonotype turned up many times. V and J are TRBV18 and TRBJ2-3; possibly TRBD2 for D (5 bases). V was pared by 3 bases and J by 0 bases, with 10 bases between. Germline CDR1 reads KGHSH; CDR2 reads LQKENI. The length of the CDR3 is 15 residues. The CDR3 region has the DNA TGTGCCAGCTCACCGTCCCTAGCTAGCACAGATACGCAGTATTTT. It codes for CASSPSLASTDTQYF.

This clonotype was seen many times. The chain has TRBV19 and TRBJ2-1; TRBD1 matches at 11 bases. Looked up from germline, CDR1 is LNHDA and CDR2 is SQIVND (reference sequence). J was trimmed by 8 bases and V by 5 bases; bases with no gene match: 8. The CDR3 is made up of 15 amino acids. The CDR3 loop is CASSSPGQGGYEQFF. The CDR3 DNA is TGTGCCAGTAGTTCTCCGGGACAGGGGGGCTATGAGCAGTTCTTC.

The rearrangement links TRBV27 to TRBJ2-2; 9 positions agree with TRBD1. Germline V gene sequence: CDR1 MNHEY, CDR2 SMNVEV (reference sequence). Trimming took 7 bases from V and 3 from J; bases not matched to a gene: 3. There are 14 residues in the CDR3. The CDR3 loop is CASTRDRDTGELFF. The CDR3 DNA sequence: TGTGCCAGCACCCGGGACAGGGACACCGGGGAGCTGTTTTTT.

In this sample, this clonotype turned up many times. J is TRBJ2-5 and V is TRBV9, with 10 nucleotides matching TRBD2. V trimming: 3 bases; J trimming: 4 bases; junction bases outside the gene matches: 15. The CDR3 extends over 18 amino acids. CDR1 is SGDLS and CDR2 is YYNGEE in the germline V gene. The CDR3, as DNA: TGTGCCAGCAGCGCGGGACTAGCGAACCCTAACTGGGGAGAGACCCAGTACTTC. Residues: CASSAGLANPNWGETQYF.

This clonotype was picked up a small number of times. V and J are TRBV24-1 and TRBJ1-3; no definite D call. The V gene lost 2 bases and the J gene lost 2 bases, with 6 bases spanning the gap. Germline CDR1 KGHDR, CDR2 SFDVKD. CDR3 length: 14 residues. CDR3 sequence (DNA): TGTGCCACCAGTGATTGGAGGGCTGGAAACACCATATATTTT. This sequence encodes CATSDWRAGNTIYF.

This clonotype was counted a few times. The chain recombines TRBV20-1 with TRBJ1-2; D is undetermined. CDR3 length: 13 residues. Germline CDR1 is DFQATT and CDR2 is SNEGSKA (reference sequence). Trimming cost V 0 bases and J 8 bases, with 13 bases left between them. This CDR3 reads CSARDSSVFGYTF. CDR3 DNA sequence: TGCAGTGCTAGAGATTCTTCAGTGTTCGGCTACACCTTC.

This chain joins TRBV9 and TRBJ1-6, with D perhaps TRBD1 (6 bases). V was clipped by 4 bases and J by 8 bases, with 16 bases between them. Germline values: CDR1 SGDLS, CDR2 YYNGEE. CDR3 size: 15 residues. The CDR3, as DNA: TGTGCCAGCAGCCCGGACAGTCAAGTGCATTCACCCCTCCACTTT. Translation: CASSPDSQVHSPLHF. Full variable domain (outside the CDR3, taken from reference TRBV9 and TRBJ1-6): DSGVTQTPKHLITATGQRVTLRCSPRSGDLSVYWYQQSLDQGLQFLIQYYNGEERAKGNILERFSAQQFPDLHSELNLSSLELGDSALYFCASSPDSQVHSPLHFGNGTRLTVT.

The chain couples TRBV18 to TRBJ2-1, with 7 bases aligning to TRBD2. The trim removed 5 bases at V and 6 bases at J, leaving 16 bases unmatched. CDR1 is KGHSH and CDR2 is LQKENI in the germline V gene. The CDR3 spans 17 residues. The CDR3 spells CASSALPSSGRTNEQFF. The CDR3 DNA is TGTGCCAGCTCAGCTCTACCTTCTAGCGGCCGAACCAATGAGCAGTTCTTC. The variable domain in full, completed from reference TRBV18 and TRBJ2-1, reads NAGVMQNPRHLVRRRGQEARLRCSPMKGHSHVYWYRQLPEEGLKFMVYLQKENIIDESGMPKERFSAEFPKEGPSILRIQQVVRGDSAAYFCASSALPSSGRTNEQFFGPGTRLTVL.

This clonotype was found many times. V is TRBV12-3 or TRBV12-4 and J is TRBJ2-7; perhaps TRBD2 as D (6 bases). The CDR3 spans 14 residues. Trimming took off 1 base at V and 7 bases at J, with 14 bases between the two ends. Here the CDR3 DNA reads TGTGCCAGCAGTTTAGAAACTCCCGCGGGGGAGCAGTACTTC. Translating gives CASSLETPAGEQYF.

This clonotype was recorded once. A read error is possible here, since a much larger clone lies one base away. CDR3 sequence: CAGSQEPRENTEAFF. The CDR3 bases are TGCGCCGGCAGCCAAGAACCACGAGAGAACACTGAAGCTTTCTTT. The chain couples TRBV4-1 to TRBJ1-1; no firm D call. The CDR3 consists of 15 residues. Germline V CDR1 and CDR2: MGHRA, YSYEKL.

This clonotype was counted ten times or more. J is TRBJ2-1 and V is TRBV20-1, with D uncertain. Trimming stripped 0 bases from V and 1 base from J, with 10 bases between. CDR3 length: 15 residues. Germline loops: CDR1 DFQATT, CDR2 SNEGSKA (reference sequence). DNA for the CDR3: TGCAGTGCTAGAGATGTAAGGCCTTCCTACAATGAGCAGTTCTTC. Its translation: CSARDVRPSYNEQFF.